This TCR beta chain originates from a study of T cell repertoires in aging, cancer and after chemotherapy. The overall study: Six age groups, ranging from 30 or younger to 70 or older, included the donors. Patients with glioblastoma brain tumors were sampled before and after temozolomide-based therapy. Findings and caveats of the study: Compared with age-matched healthy donors, untreated hematological or solid cancer patients showed higher blood TCR clonality.

Rearranged V-D-J TRB sequences were amplified with a mixed TRB-A/B primer pool. MiXCR was run by TCRdb on the multiplex PCR reads, yielding one entry per CDR3 protein. The data contain thousands of distinct CDR3 sequences, approximately 49% of them singletons. This clonotype was counted only a few times. Its specificity is unknown. Peripheral blood genomic DNA, not sorted cells or RNA, was the template. The CDR3 loop spans 12 amino acids. Trimming stripped 2 bases from V and 6 bases from J, with 5 bases between. Germline V CDR1 and CDR2: SEHNR, FQNEAQ (reference sequence). The source material was blood. The sequence was obtained from a human donor with a solid tumor. The rearrangement links TRBV7-9 to TRBJ2-1; D unclear. Here the CDR3 DNA reads TGTGCCAGCAGCTTAACGGGCAATGAGCAGTTCTTC. Protein: CASSLTGNEQFF.